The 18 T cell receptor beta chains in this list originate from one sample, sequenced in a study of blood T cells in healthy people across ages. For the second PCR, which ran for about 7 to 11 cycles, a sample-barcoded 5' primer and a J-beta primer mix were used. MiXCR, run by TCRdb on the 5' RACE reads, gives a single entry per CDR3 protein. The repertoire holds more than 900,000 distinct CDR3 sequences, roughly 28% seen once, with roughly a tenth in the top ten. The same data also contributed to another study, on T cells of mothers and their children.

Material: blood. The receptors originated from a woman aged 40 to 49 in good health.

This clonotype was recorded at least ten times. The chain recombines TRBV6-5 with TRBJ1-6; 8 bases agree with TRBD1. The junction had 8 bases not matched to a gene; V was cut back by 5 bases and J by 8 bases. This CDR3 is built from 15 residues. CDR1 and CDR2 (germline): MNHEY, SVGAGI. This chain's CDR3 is CASSPWTGQDSPLHF. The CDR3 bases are TGTGCCAGCAGTCCGTGGACAGGGCAGGATTCACCCCTCCACTTT.

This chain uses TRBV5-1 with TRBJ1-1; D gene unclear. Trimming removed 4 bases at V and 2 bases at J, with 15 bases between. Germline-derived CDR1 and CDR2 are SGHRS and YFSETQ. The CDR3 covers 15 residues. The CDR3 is CASSGSGGPNTEAFF. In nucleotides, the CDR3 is TGCGCCAGCAGCGGTTCGGGAGGCCCCAACACTGAAGCTTTCTTT.

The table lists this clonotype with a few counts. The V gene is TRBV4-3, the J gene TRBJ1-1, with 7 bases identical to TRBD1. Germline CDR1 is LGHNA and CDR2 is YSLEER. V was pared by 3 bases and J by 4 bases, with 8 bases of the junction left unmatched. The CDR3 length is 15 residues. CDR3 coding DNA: TGCGCCAGCAGCCAGCAAGGACAGGATAGCACTGAAGCTTTCTTT. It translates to CASSQQGQDSTEAFF.

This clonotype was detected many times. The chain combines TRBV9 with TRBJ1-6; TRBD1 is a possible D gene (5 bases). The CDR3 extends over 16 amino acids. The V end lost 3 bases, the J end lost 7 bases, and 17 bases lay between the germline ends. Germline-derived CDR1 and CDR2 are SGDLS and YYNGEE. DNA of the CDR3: TGTGCCAGCAGCGGGGGACCCCCGTCGGGGAATTCACCCCTCCACTTT. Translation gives CASSGGPPSGNSPLHF.

The CDR3 reads CSVNPWGGLRSEQFF. The DNA for the CDR3 is TGCAGCGTCAACCCATGGGGGGGTTTGAGGAGTGAGCAGTTCTTC. The chain has TRBV29-1 and TRBJ2-1; 7 bases agree with TRBD2. Germline V gene sequence: CDR1 SQVTM, CDR2 ANQGSEA. Losses at the gene ends were 6 bases for V and 9 bases for J; bases not matched to a gene: 17. The CDR3 is made up of 15 amino acids.

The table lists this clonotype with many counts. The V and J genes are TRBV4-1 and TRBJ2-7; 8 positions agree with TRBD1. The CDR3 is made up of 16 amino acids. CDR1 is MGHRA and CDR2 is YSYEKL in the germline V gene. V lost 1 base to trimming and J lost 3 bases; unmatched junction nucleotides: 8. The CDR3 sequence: CASSQVPGTGSYEQYF. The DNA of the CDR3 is TGCGCCAGCAGCCAAGTTCCCGGGACAGGCAGCTACGAGCAGTACTTC.

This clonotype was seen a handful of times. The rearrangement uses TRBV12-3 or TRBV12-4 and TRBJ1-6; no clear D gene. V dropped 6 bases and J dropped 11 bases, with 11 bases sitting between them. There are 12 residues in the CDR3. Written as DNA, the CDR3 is TGTGCCAGCAGCGGATTGGGCACACCCCTCCACTTT. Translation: CASSGLGTPLHF.

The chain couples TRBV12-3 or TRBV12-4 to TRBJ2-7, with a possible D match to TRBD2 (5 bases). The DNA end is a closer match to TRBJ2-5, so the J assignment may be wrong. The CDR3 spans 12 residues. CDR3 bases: TGTGCCACCTCACGGCGGGAAGAGACCCAGTACTTC. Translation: CATSRREETQYF.

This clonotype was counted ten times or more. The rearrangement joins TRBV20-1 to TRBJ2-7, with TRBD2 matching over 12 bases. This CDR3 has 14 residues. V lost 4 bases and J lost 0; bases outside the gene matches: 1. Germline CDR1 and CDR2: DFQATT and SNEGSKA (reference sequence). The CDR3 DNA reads TGCAGTGCTAAGACTAGCGGGGGCTCCTACGAGCAGTACTTC. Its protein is CSAKTSGGSYEQYF.

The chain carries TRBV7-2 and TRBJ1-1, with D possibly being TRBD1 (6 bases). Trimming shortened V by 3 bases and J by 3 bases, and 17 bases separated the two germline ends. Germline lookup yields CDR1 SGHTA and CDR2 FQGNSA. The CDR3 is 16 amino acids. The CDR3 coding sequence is TGTGCCAGCAGCTTCTCGCAGGGGCTGGGAGACACTGAAGCTTTCTTT. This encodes CASSFSQGLGDTEAFF. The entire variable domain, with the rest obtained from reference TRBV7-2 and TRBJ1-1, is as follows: GAGVSQSPSNKVTEKGKDVELRCDPISGHTALYWYRQSLGQGLEFLIYFQGNSAPDKSGLPSDRFSAERTGGSVSTLTIQRTQQEDSAVYLCASSFSQGLGDTEAFFGQGTRLTVV.

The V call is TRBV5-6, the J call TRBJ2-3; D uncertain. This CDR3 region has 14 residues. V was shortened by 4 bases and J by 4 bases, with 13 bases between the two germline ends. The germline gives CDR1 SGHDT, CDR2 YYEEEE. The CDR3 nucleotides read TGTGCCAGCAGCGCCGAGCACTTCTCAGATACGCAGTATTTT. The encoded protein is CASSAEHFSDTQYF.

For the CDR3, the DNA is TGTGCCAGCAGTTACTCTCAGGGGATCCGAGGCTACGAGCAGTACTTC. This translates into CASSYSQGIRGYEQYF. The chain is built from TRBV6-2 or TRBV6-3 and TRBJ2-7; TRBD1 is a possible D gene (6 bases). The length of the CDR3 is 16 residues. Germline assignment: CDR1 MNHEY and CDR2 SVGEGT. Trimming removed 0 bases at V and 3 bases at J, with 15 bases between.

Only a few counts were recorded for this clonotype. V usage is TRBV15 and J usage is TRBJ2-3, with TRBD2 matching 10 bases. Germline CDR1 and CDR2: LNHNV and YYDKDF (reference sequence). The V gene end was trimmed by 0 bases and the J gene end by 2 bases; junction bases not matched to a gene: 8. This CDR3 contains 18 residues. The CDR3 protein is CATSRDPPSGGSTDTQYF. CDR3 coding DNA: TGTGCCACCAGCAGAGATCCCCCTAGCGGGGGATCCACAGATACGCAGTATTTT.

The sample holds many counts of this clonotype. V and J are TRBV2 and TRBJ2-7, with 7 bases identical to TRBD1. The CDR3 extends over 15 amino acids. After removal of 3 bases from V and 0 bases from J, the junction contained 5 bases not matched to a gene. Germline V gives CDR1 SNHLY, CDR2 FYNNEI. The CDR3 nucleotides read TGTGCCAGCAGTGAGTACAGGGGCAGCTCCTACGAGCAGTACTTC. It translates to CASSEYRGSSYEQYF.

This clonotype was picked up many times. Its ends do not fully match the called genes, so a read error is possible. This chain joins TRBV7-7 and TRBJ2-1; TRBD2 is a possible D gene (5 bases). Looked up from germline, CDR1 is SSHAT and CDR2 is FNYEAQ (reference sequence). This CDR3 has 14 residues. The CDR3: CASSLGSGSGEQFF. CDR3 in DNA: TGTGCTAGCAGCTTAGGTTCGGGCAGCGGAGAGCAGTTCTTC.

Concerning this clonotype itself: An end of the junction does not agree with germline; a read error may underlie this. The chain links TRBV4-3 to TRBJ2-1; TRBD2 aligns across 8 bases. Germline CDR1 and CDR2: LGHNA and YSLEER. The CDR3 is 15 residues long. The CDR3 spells CASSQDRTGGNVQFF. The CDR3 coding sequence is TGCGCCAGCAGCCAAGATAGAACGGGGGGGAATGTGCAGTTCTTC.

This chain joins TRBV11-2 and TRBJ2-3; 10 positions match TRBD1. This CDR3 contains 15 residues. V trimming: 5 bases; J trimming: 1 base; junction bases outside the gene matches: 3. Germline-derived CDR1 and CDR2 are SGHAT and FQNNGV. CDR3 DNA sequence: TGTGCCAGCAGCAAGGGGACAGGGGGCACAGATACGCAGTATTTT. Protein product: CASSKGTGGTDTQYF.

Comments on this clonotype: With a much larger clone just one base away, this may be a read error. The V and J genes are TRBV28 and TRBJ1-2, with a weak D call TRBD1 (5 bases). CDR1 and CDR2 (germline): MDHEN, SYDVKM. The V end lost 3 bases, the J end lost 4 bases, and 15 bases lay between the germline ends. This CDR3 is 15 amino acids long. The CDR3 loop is CASSFGVQAGYGYTF. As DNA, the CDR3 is TGTGCCAGCAGTTTTGGGGTACAGGCCGGCTATGGCTACACCTTC.